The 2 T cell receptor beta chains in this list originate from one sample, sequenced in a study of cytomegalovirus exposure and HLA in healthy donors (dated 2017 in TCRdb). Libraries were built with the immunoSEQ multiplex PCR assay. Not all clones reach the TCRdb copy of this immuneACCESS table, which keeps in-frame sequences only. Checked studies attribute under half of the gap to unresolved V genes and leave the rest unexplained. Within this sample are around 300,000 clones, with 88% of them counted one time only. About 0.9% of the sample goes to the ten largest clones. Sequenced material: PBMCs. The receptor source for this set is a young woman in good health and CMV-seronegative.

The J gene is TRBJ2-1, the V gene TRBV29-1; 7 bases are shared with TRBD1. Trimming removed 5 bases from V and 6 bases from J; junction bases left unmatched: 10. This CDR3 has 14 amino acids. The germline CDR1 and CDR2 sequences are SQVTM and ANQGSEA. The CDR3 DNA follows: TGCAGCGTTCCCGGGACAGAGACGGGCAATGAGCAGTTCTTC. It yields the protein CSVPGTETGNEQFF.

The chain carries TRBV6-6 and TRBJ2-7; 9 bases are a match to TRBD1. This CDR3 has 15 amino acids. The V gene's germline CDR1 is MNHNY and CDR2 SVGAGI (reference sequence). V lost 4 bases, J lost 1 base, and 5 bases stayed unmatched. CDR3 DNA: TGTGCCAGCAGTTCTCTGGACAGGGGATCCTACGAGCAGTACTTC. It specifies CASSSLDRGSYEQYF.